This T cell receptor (beta chain) was retrieved from a study of T cells after yellow fever vaccination. This clonotype was counted between two and nine times. Germline V gene sequence: CDR1 SGHRS, CDR2 YFSETQ. The CDR3 has 14 amino acids. V was trimmed by 4 bases and J by 5 bases, leaving 15 bases between them. Researchers made TCR cDNA using 5'RACE template switching, and this step added a universal primer site and UMIs. Each CDR3 protein gets one entry after TCRdb re-called the 5' RACE reads with MiXCR. Found here are 450,000 to 550,000 distinct CDR3 sequences, about a fifth of them singletons; the top ten hold roughly an eighth.

The rearrangement uses TRBV5-1 and TRBJ2-5; perhaps D is TRBD1 or TRBD2 (5 bases each). The source is a young man who received the YFV17D yellow fever vaccine. The sample here was PBMCs, taken 15 days after the yellow fever booster vaccination. CDR3 sequence (DNA): TGCGCCAGCAGCCCTGGGACGGGTTTGGAGACCCAGTACTTC. The encoded protein is CASSPGTGLETQYF. Filled out from reference TRBV5-1 and TRBJ2-5, the complete variable domain reads KAGVTQTPRYLIKTRGQQVTLSCSPISGHRSVSWYQQTPGQGLQFLFEYFSETQRNKGNFPGRFSGRQFSNSRSEMNVSTLELGDSALYLCASSPGTGLETQYFGPGTRLLVL.